The 5 T cell receptor beta chains below come from one sample, sequenced in a study of cytomegalovirus exposure and HLA in healthy donors. 60 Vbeta and 13 Jbeta primers were used in PCR. Here immunoSEQ multiplex PCR was the method, and the copy in TCRdb shows in-frame clones only, minus some. The data contain around 180,000 clones, around 79% of them singletons. Sequenced: PBMCs. The receptors derive from a woman aged 50 to 60 in good health and CMV-seronegative.

The rearrangement joins TRBV29-1 to TRBJ1-2, with D maybe TRBD1 (6 bases). Trimming cost V 3 bases and J 9 bases, with 20 bases left between them. The germline CDR1 and CDR2 sequences are SQVTM and ANQGSEA. The length of the CDR3 is 14 residues. The CDR3 DNA reads TGCAGCGTTGACCAAGGTGGCAGGGGAAAGAGCTACACCTTC. This translates into CSVDQGGRGKSYTF.

The chain joins TRBV29-1 to TRBJ2-7; 7 bases match TRBD1. The CDR3 has 12 amino acids. Germline V lookup: CDR1 SQVTM, CDR2 ANQGSEA. With 3 bases clipped from V and 3 bases from J, the junction kept 2 bases outside the gene matches. CDR3 residues: CSVDTGDYEQYF. CDR3 DNA sequence: TGCAGCGTTGATACAGGGGACTACGAGCAGTACTTC.

V gene TRBV2 combines with J gene TRBJ2-7, with 13 nucleotides matching TRBD2. CDR1 is SNHLY and CDR2 is FYNNEI in the germline V gene. This CDR3 contains 15 residues. Trimming removed 6 bases from V and 4 bases from J; junction bases left unmatched: 6. The DNA for the CDR3 is TGTGCCAGCAGGGGATGGACTAGCGGGAGATACGAGCAGTACTTC. Protein sequence: CASRGWTSGRYEQYF.

The gene calls are TRBV10-2 and TRBJ1-1; D gene uncertain. Trimming cost V 7 bases and J 4 bases, with 16 bases left between them. The CDR3 extends over 14 amino acids. CDR1 WSHSY and CDR2 SAAADI come from the germline V gene. The CDR3 region has the DNA TGCGCCAGCAACTTACTCGGTTTTGGCACTGAAGCTTTCTTT. Amino acid sequence: CASNLLGFGTEAFF.

The chain joins TRBV5-1 to TRBJ2-2; 8 bases line up with TRBD1. The CDR3 spans 17 residues. After removal of 4 bases from V and 5 bases from J, the junction contained 13 bases not matched to a gene. CDR1 is SGHRS and CDR2 is YFSETQ in the germline V gene. The CDR3 loop reads CASSPLGPGGATGELFF. The CDR3, as DNA: TGCGCCAGCAGCCCGCTTGGCCCAGGGGGCGCGACCGGGGAGCTGTTTTTT.